The TCR beta chain under discussion was sequenced for a study of cytomegalovirus exposure and HLA in healthy donors (dated 2017 in TCRdb). For the study in its entirety: According to a later analysis, the roughly 120 validation repertoires were produced on the same platform as the approximately 690 repertoires of the first cohort. In addition to the first cohort of 650 to 750 subjects, a separate validation cohort of approximately 130 different subjects was used. The study was designed to test whether signatures of past pathogen exposure could be identified by cataloging public T cell receptors. High-throughput TCR immunosequencing, statistical association of individual TCRs with disease status, and machine learning were combined to predict cytomegalovirus infection status.

The receptor library was made with the immunoSEQ multiplex PCR assay. In the original analysis: A statistical classification framework was built for diagnosing cytomegalovirus status from the catalog of TCR beta chain sequences. What TCRdb holds here is the immuneACCESS table cut down to in-frame rearrangements. Part of the clones is not present; checked against another copy, under half of the missing clones reflect an unresolved V gene, and the others are unexplained. V and J calls plus clone size are reproduced from that table; the DNA served to infer D and trimming. Recorded for this sample are 150,000 to 200,000 clones; around 90% of them occurred a single time. The ten largest clones capture 3% to 3.5% of the sample. The donors belonged to the validation cohort of over a hundred subjects, which was separate from the roughly 670-subject first cohort. General findings and caveats noted by the study authors: In vitro tests confirmed that a few of the cytomegalovirus-associated TCR beta chains recognize cytomegalovirus antigens. A later analysis found that TCRs clustered in the first cohort also tended to co-occur in the roughly 120 validation repertoires, with 94% of cluster scores above 0. It was suggested by the authors that the approach could potentially be generalized to other disease states and immunological phenotypes. Most TCR sequences were seen in very few donors, while some public TCRs were found in many individuals. Cytomegalovirus status was reported to be diagnosed by the classifier with high specificity and sensitivity in both the original and validation cohorts. All 120 or so repertoires were used to score co-occurrence in the validation cohort in a later analysis, because that analysis had no HLA typing for the cohort. The study gave a list of around 170 TCR beta chains associated with cytomegalovirus.

The germline V and J ends show losses of 5 bases and 4 bases respectively, and no gene match explains 13 bases of the junction. Reading the germline V gene gives CDR1 SGHTA and CDR2 FQGTGA. From the cysteine up to the phenylalanine, the CDR3 has a length of 17 residues. The DNA shown is the 51-base CDR3, in frame from base 1. As concerns this clone: Its antigen remains unidentified. No qualities accompany the bases; no much larger clone lies one base away.

What was sequenced was PBMCs. The chain was built from TRBV7-3 and TRBJ2-3; 9 bases in the middle match TRBD2. The TCR originated in a woman aged 18-29 years in good health and CMV-seropositive. In nucleotides, the sequence is TGTGCCAGCAGCCTATCTAGCGGGACCAGGCCATCAGATACGCAGTATTTT. Its product reads: CASSLSSGTRPSDTQYF.